One sample yielded the 14 T cell receptor beta chains listed below, sequenced in a study of shared clonotypes between healthy human individuals. Sequencing used immunoSEQ multiplex PCR; TCRdb keeps in-frame clones, though not all of them. The sample includes around 700,000 clones, approximately 75% of them seen just once. Input material: memory CD4+ T cells sorted from blood. Subset described: CD45RA-negative fraction. These receptors originate from a woman aged 25 to 39 in good health.

The chain carries TRBV9 and TRBJ2-5, with unresolved D. Trimming shortened V by 0 bases and J by 5 bases, and 11 bases separated the two germline ends. Looked up from germline, CDR1 is SGDLS and CDR2 is YYNGEE. The CDR3 is 14 amino acids. Here the CDR3 reads CASSVGFSSETQYF. Here the CDR3 DNA reads TGTGCCAGCAGCGTAGGGTTCAGTTCTGAGACCCAGTACTTC.

The sample holds a few counts of this clone. The V gene is TRBV5-4, the J gene TRBJ2-1; 8 positions agree with TRBD1. CDR3 size: 13 residues. Germline-derived CDR1 and CDR2 are SGHNT and YYREEE (reference sequence). The V gene end was trimmed by 3 bases and the J gene end by 7 bases; junction bases not matched to a gene: 3. The DNA of the CDR3 is TGTGCCAGCAGCTCAGGGGGCCGGAATGAGCAGTTCTTC. As protein: CASSSGGRNEQFF. The whole variable domain, filled in from reference TRBV5-4 and TRBJ2-1, reads ETGVTQSPTHLIKTRGQQVTLRCSSQSGHNTVSWYQQALGQGPQFIFQYYREEENGRGNFPPRFSGLQFPNYSSELNVNALELDDSALYLCASSSGGRNEQFFGPGTRLTVL.

This clone was found a few times. This chain joins TRBV5-4 and TRBJ1-4, with 9 bases identical to TRBD1. Germline V gene data show CDR1 as SGHNT and CDR2 as YYREEE (reference sequence). Losses at the gene ends were 4 bases for V and 4 bases for J; bases not matched to a gene: 2. CDR3 length: 14 residues. The CDR3 DNA sequence: TGTGCCAGCAGCCAGGACAGGGGTAATGAAAAACTGTTTTTT. Amino acid sequence: CASSQDRGNEKLFF.

The chain joins TRBV30 to TRBJ2-7; a weak D match, TRBD1 (6 bases). CDR1 and CDR2 (germline): GTSNPN, SVGIG (reference sequence). The V end was cut by 5 bases, the J end by 6 bases, with 17 bases between. The CDR3 length is 13 residues. DNA of the CDR3: TGTGCCTGGCAACAGGGTATGCAGCGCGAGCAGTACTTC. As protein: CAWQQGMQREQYF.

The chain uses TRBV7-8 and TRBJ2-2; D is ambiguous. This CDR3 region has 16 residues. Between the trimmed V and J ends, which lost 6 bases and 1 base, there was a span of 15 bases. Germline V lookup: CDR1 SGHVS, CDR2 FQNEAQ. This CDR3 reads CASSPPGNRNTGELFF. The CDR3 DNA reads TGTGCCAGCAGTCCCCCCGGAAATCGGAACACCGGGGAGCTGTTTTTT.

The sample holds one count of this clone. The chain employs TRBV9 and TRBJ2-1, with D unclear. This CDR3 has 16 residues. V lost 4 bases to trimming and J lost 9 bases, with 23 bases between them. Germline assignment: CDR1 SGDLS and CDR2 YYNGEE. The CDR3 protein is CASSPQVASIGGEQFF. The CDR3 DNA reads TGTGCCAGCAGCCCGCAGGTGGCTTCAATAGGCGGTGAGCAGTTCTTC.

V and J are TRBV6-1 and TRBJ2-1; no clear D gene. The CDR3 runs to 14 residues. Germline CDR1 reads MNHNS; CDR2 reads SASEGT. Trimming took 4 bases from V and 0 from J, leaving 7 bases between them. In DNA form, the CDR3 reads TGTGCCAGCAGTGGTAGAAGCTCCTACAATGAGCAGTTCTTC. It is translated as CASSGRSSYNEQFF.

The V gene is TRBV25-1, the J gene TRBJ1-1, with 9 bases identical to TRBD1. This CDR3 contains 15 residues. CDR1 and CDR2 (germline): MGHDK, SYGVNS. V was clipped by 4 bases and J by 4 bases; unmatched bases: 7. The CDR3, as DNA: TGTGCCAGCAGTGGACAACAGGGGGCGCGCACTGAAGCTTTCTTT. Translation: CASSGQQGARTEAFF.

This clone was observed many times. This chain links TRBV10-1 with TRBJ2-4, with 8 positions matching TRBD2. The V gene's germline CDR1 is WNHNN and CDR2 SYGVQD (reference sequence). The J segment lost 3 bases and the V segment lost 2 bases, leaving 15 bases of the junction unmatched. The CDR3 contains 19 residues. The CDR3 loop reads CASSEIKGQRETGKNIQYF. CDR3 DNA: TGCGCCAGCAGTGAGATAAAAGGCCAGCGGGAGACGGGCAAAAACATTCAGTACTTC.

This chain joins TRBV2 and TRBJ2-6; a weak D match, TRBD1 (6 bases). V lost 8 bases and J lost 3, with 20 bases in between. The germline V gene has CDR1 SNHLY and CDR2 FYNNEI. The CDR3 consists of 17 residues. The CDR3 loop is CASQLQGAMGGANVLTF. In DNA, the CDR3 is TGTGCCAGCCAACTACAGGGTGCAATGGGTGGGGCCAACGTCCTGACTTTC.

About this clone: The sample has other DNA sequences that encode this CDR3 too. The rearrangement links TRBV19 to TRBJ2-3, with 10 bases aligning to TRBD2. Germline loops: CDR1 LNHDA, CDR2 SQIVND (reference sequence). The CDR3 runs to 14 residues. V lost 10 bases to trimming and J lost 2 bases; unmatched junction nucleotides: 6. The CDR3 region is CATRTSGSTDTQYF. The CDR3 nucleotides read TGTGCCACCCGGACTAGCGGATCCACAGATACGCAGTATTTT.

The chain combines TRBV30 with TRBJ1-2; TRBD1 is a possible D gene (5 bases). The germline V gene has CDR1 GTSNPN and CDR2 SVGIG (reference sequence). Trimming stripped 0 bases from V and 1 base from J, with 12 bases between. This CDR3 region has 15 residues. CDR3 sequence: CAWSVPGRLNYGYTF. Written as DNA, the CDR3 is TGTGCCTGGAGTGTTCCAGGGCGCCTTAACTATGGCTACACCTTC.

This chain connects TRBV5-4 to TRBJ2-2; 7 nucleotides match TRBD2. J lost 1 base, V lost 4 bases, and 4 bases had no gene match. Germline lookup yields CDR1 SGHNT and CDR2 YYREEE (reference sequence). The CDR3 loop spans 15 amino acids. DNA for the CDR3: TGTGCCAGCAGCCGGGGGGTAGGGAACACCGGGGAGCTGTTTTTT. Translating gives CASSRGVGNTGELFF.

On this clone itself: Other DNA sequences in the sample encode the same CDR3. This chain links TRBV29-1 with TRBJ2-3, with 11 nucleotides matching TRBD2. Germline V gives CDR1 SQVTM, CDR2 ANQGSEA. V lost 7 bases, J lost 3 bases, and 6 bases stayed unmatched. The CDR3 is 14 amino acids. CDR3 amino acids: CSALAGGGTDTQYF. The CDR3 coding sequence is TGCAGCGCATTAGCGGGAGGGGGGACAGATACGCAGTATTTT.